This TCR beta chain was identified during a study of blood T cell repertoires in COVID-19. The data were produced by immunoSEQ multiplex PCR, yet TCRdb's version contains in-frame clones alone and is incomplete. The profile shows more than 85,000 clones, approximately 84% of them singletons. The V gene lost 5 bases and the J gene lost 9 bases, with 14 bases spanning the gap. CDR1 and CDR2 from the germline V gene are SEHNR and FQNEAQ (reference sequence). The CDR3 spans 14 residues. The clonotype was recovered from a man between 65 and 85 years old with acute or convalescent COVID-19. The specimen sequenced was peripheral blood. The chain recombines TRBV7-9 with TRBJ1-6; D may be TRBD1 (5 bases). The CDR3 spells CASSPAQGVSPLHF. CDR3 in DNA: TGTGCCAGCAGCCCGGCCCAGGGTGTTTCACCCCTCCACTTT.